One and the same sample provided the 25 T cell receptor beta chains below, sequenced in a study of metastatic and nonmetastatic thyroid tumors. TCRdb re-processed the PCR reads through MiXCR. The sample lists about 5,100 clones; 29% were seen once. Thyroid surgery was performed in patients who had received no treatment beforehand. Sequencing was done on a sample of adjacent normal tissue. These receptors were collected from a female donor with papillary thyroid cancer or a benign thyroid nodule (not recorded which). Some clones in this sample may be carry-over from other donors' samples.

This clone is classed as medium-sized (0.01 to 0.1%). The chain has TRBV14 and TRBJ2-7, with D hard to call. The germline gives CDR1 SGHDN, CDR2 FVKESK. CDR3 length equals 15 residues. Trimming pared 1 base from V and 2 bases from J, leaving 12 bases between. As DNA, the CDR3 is TGTGCCAGCAGCCAAGGGCGTCTCAATACCTACGAGCAGTACTTC. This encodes CASSQGRLNTYEQYF.

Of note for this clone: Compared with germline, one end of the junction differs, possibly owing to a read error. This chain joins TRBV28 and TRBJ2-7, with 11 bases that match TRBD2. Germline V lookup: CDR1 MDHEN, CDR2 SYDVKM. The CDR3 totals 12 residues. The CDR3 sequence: CASRAWTSGQDF. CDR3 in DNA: TGTGCCAGCAGGGCGTGGACTAGCGGGCAGGACTTC.

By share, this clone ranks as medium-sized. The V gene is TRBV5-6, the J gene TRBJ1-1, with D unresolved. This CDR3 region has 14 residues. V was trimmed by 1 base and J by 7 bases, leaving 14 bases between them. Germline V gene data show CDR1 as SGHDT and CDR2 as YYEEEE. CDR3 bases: TGTGCCAGCAGCTTGAGTTATAGGACCTATGAAGCTTTCTTT. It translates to CASSLSYRTYEAFF.

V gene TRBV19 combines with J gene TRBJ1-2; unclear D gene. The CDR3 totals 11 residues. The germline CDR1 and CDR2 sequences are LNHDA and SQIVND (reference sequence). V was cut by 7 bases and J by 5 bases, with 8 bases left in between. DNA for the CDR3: TGTGCCAGTACTAAATGGTATGGCTACACCTTC. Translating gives CASTKWYGYTF.

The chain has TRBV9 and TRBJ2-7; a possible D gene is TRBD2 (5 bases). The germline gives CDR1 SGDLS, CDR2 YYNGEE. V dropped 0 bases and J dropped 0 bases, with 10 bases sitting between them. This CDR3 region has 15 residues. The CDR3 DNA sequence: TGTGCCAGCAGCGTAGGACTACCAAGCTCCTACGAGCAGTACTTC. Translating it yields CASSVGLPSSYEQYF. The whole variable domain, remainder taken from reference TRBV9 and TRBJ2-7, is DSGVTQTPKHLITATGQRVTLRCSPRSGDLSVYWYQQSLDQGLQFLIQYYNGEERAKGNILERFSAQQFPDLHSELNLSSLELGDSALYFCASSVGLPSSYEQYFGPGTRLTVT.

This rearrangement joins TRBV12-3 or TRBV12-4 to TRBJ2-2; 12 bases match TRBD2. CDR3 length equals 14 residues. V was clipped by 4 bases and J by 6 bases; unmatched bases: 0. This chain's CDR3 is CASSSSGGAGELFF. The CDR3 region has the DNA TGTGCCAGCAGTTCTAGCGGGGGGGCCGGGGAGCTGTTTTTT.

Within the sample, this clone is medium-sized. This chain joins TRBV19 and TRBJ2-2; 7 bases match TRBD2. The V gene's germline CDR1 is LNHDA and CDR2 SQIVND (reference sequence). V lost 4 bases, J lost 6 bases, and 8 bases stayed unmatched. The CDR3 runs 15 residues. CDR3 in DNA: TGTGCCAGTAGTAAAGAGCGGGAAAAAGCCGGGGAGCTGTTTTTT. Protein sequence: CASSKEREKAGELFF. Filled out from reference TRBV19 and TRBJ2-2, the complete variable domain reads DGGITQSPKYLFRKEGQNVTLSCEQNLNHDAMYWYRQDPGQGLRLIYYSQIVNDFQKGDIAEGYSVSREKKESFPLTVTSAQKNPTAFYLCASSKEREKAGELFFGEGSRLTVL.

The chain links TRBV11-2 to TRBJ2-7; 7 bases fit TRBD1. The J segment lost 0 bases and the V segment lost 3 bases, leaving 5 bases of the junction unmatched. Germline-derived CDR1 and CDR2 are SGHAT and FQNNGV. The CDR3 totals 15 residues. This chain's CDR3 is CASSFRDSFSYEQYF. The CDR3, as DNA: TGTGCCAGCAGCTTCCGGGACAGCTTCTCCTACGAGCAGTACTTC.

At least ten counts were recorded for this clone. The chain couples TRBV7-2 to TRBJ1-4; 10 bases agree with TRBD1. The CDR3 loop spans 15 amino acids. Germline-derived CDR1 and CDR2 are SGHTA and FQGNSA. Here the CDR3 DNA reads TGTGTCAGTAGCCCAGACAGGGGGCGGAATGAAAAACTGTTTTTT. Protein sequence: CVSSPDRGRNEKLFF.

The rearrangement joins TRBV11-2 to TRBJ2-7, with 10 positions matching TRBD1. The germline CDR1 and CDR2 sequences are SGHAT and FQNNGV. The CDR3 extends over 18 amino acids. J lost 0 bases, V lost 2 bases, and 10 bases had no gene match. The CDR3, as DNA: TGTGCCAGCAGCTTACACGGGACAGGGGCCCCATCCTCCTACGAGCAGTACTTC. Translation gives CASSLHGTGAPSSYEQYF.

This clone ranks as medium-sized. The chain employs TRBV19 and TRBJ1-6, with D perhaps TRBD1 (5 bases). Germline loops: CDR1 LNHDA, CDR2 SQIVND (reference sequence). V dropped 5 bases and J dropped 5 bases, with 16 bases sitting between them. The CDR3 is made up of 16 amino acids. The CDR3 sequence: CASSQEAGTDNSPLHF. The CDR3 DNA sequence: TGTGCCAGTAGTCAGGAGGCCGGGACCGATAATTCACCCCTCCACTTT. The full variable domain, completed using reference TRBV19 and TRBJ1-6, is DGGITQSPKYLFRKEGQNVTLSCEQNLNHDAMYWYRQDPGQGLRLIYYSQIVNDFQKGDIAEGYSVSREKKESFPLTVTSAQKNPTAFYLCASSQEAGTDNSPLHFGNGTRLTVT.

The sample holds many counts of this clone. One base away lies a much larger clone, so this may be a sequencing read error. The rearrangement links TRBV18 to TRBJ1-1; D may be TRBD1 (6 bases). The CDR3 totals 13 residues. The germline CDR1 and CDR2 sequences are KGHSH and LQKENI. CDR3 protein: CASSLDRNTEASF. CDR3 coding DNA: TGTGCCAGCTCACTCGACAGGAACACTGAAGCTTCCTTT.

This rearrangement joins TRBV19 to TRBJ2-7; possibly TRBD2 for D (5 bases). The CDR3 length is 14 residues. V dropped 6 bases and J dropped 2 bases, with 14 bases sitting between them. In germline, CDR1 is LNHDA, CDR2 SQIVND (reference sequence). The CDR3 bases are TGTGCCAGTAGACTGGACTCCAACCCCTACGAGCAGTACGTC. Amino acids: CASRLDSNPYEQYV.

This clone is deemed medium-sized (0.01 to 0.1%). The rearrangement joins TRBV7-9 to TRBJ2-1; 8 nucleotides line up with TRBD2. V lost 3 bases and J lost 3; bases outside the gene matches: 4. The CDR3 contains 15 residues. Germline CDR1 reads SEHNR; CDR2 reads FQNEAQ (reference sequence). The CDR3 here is CASSFTSGHYNEQFF. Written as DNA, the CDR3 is TGTGCCAGCAGCTTTACTAGCGGACACTACAATGAGCAGTTCTTC.

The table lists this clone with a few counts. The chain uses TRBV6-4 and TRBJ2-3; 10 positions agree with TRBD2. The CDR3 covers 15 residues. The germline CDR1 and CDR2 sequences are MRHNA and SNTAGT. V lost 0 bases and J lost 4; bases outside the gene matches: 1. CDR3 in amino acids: CASSDSSGRADTQYF. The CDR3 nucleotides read TGTGCCAGCAGTGACTCGAGCGGGAGGGCAGATACGCAGTATTTT.

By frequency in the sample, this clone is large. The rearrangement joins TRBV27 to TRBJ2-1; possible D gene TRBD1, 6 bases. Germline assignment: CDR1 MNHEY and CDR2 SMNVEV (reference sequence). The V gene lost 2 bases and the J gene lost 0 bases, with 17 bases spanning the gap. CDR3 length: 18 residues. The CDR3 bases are TGTGCCAGCAGTTTAGGCCTAGCTAGAGGGGGCTCCTACAATGAGCAGTTCTTC. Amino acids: CASSLGLARGGSYNEQFF.

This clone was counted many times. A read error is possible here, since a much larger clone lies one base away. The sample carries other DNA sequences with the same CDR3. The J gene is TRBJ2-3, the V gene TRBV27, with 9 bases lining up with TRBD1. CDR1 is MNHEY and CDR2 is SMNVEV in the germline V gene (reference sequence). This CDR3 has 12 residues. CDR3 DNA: TGCGCCACCAACGCACAGGGGGCGACGCAGTATTTT. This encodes CATNAQGATQYF.

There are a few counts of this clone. The CDR3 region has the DNA TGTGCCAGCAGCTCAACCCCCGGGCACTATGGCTACACCTTC. As protein: CASSSTPGHYGYTF. The chain has TRBV6-1 and TRBJ1-2; D unclear. The CDR3 is 14 amino acids. V lost 6 bases and J 3 bases, leaving 14 bases between the germline ends. Germline CDR1 is MNHNS and CDR2 is SASEGT.

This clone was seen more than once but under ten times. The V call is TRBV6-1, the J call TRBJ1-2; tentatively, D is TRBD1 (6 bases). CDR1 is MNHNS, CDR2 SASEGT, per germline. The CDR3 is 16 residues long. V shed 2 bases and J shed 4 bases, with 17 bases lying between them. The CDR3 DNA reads TGTGCCAGCAGTGAAAGGAGGGTAGGGGGACTCTATGGCTACACCTTC. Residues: CASSERRVGGLYGYTF.

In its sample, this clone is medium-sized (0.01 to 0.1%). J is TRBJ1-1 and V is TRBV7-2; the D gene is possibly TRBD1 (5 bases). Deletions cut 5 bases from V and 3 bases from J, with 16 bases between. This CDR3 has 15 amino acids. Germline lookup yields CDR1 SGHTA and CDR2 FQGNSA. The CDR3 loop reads CASSAGTLWDTEAFF. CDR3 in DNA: TGTGCCAGCAGCGCCGGGACTCTTTGGGACACTGAAGCTTTCTTT.

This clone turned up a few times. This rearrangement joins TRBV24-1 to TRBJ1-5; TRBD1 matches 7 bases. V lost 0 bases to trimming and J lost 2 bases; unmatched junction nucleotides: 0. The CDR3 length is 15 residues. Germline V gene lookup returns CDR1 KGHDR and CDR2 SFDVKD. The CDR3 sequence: CATSDLDRGNQPQHF. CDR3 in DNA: TGTGCCACCAGTGATTTGGACAGGGGCAATCAGCCCCAGCATTTT.

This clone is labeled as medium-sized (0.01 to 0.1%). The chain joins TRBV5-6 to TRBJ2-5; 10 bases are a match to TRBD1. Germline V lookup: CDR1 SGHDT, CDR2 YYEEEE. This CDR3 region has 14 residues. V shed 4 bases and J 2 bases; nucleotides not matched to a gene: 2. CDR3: CASSGTGAQETQYF. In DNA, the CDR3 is TGTGCCAGCAGCGGGACAGGGGCGCAAGAGACCCAGTACTTC.

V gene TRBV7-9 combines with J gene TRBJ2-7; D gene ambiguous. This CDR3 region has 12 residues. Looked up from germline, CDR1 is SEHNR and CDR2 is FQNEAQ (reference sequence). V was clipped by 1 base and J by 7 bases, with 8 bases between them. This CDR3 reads CASSLGGGEQYF. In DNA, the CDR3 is TGTGCCAGCAGCTTAGGAGGTGGAGAGCAGTACTTC.

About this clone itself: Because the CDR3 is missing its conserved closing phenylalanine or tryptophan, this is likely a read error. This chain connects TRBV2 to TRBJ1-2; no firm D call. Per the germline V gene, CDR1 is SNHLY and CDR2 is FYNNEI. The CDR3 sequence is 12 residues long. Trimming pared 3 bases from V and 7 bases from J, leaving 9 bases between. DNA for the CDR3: TGTGCCAGCAGTGACGCAGCGTGTGGCTACACCCTC. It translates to CASSDAACGYTL.

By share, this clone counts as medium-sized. The chain's CDR3 is CSARGTSGNRDTQYF. The CDR3 region has the DNA TGCAGTGCTAGAGGGACTAGCGGGAATCGAGATACGCAGTATTTT. The chain joins TRBV20-1 to TRBJ2-3; the match to TRBD2 covers 12 bases. The length of the CDR3 is 15 residues. V lost 1 base, J lost 5 bases, and 4 bases stayed unmatched. Germline CDR1 reads DFQATT; CDR2 reads SNEGSKA (reference sequence).